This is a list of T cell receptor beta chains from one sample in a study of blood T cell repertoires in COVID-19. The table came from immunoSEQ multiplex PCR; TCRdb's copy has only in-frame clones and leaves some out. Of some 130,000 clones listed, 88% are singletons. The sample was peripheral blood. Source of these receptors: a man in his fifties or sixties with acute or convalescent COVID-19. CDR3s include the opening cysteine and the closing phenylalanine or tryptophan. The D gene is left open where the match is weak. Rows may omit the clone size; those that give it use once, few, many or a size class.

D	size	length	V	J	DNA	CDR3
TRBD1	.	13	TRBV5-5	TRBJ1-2	TGTGCCAGCAGCAAGGGACAGGGTAATGGCTACACCTTC	CASSKGQGNGYTF
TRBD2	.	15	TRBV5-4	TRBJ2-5	TGTGCCAGCAGCTCTCCGGGACTAGGAAAAGAGACCCAGTACTTC	CASSSPGLGKETQYF
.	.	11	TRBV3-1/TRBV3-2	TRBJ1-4	TGTGCCAGCAGCACGGGTGAAAAACTGTTTTTT	CASSTGEKLFF
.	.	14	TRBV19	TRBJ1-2	TGTGCCAGTAGGAGGGCACGCGCTGGGTATGGCTACACCTTC	CASRRARAGYGYTF
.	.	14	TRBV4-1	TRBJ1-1	TGCGCCAGCAGCCAGGGAGGGGGGCGAACTGAAGCTTTCTTT	CASSQGGGRTEAFF
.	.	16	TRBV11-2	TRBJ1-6	TGTGCCAGCAGCCTACAGGGTAGGGCCTATAATTCACCCCTCCACTTT	CASSLQGRAYNSPLHF
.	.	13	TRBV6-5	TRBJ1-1	TGTGCCAGCATGGGACAAAAAAACACTGAAGCTTTCTTT	CASMGQKNTEAFF
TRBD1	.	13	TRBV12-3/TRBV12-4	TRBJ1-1	TGTGCCAGCAGGAGTCGGACAGGGACTGAAGCTTTCTTT	CASRSRTGTEAFF
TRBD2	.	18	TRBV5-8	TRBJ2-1	TGTGCCAGCACCTATTCACGGACTAGCGGGAGCTCCTACAATGAGCAGTTCTTC	CASTYSRTSGSSYNEQFF
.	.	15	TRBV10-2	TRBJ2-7	TGCGCCAGCAGTGAGAAGAGACTGATCCACTACGAGCAGTACTTC	CASSEKRLIHYEQYF
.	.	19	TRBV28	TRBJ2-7	TGTGCCAGCTTAGCCAATCCGGGGAGAGGGAGAGGTGTCTCCTACGAGCAGTACTTC	CASLANPGRGRGVSYEQYF
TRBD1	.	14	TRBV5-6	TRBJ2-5	TGTGCCAGCAGCTCACAGGGGTTCCAAGAGACCCAGTACTTC	CASSSQGFQETQYF
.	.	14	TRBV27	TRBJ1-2	TGTGCCAGCCGTTCCGAACCAGCTAACTATGGCTACACCTTC	CASRSEPANYGYTF
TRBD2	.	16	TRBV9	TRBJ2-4	TGTGCCAGCAGCGTAGGAGGCAGCGGGGGCAAAAACATTCAGTACTTC	CASSVGGSGGKNIQYF
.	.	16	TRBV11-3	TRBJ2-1	TGTGCCAGCAGCTTGCGACTAGGGGCCTCCTACAATGAGCAGTTCTTC	CASSLRLGASYNEQFF
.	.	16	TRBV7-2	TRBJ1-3	TGTGCCAGCAGCTTAGTGGGGCAGTCCTCTGGAAACACCATATATTTT	CASSLVGQSSGNTIYF
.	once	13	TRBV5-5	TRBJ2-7	TGTGCCAGCAGCTTCCCAAATGAGAACGAGCAGTACTTC	CASSFPNENEQYF
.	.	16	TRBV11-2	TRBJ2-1	TGTGCCAGCAGCCCCCCTTCGGGAAATTCCTACAATGAGCAGTTCTTC	CASSPPSGNSYNEQFF
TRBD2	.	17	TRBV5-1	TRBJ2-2	TGCGCCAGCAGCTTTATCTCGGCGGGAGTAAGCACCGGGGAGCTGTTTTTT	CASSFISAGVSTGELFF
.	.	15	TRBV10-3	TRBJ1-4	TGTGCCATCGGAGTAGCAGGGCCGACTAATGAAAAACTGTTTTTT	CAIGVAGPTNEKLFF
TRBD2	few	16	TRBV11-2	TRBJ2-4	TGTGCCAGCAGCTCCACCCCGGGAGGTTTGGGGAACATTCAGTACTTC	CASSSTPGGLGNIQYF
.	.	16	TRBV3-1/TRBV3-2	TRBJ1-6	TGTGCCAGCAGCCAAGATGGCAGAAACCCGAATTCACCCCTCCACTTT	CASSQDGRNPNSPLHF
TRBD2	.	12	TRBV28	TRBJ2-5	TGTGCCAGCAGTTCCGGGGGGTTCGGCCAGTACTTC	CASSSGGFGQYF
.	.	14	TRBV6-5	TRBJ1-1	TGTGCCAGTACCAAGCCAGGGTCGAACACTGAAGCTTTCTTT	CASTKPGSNTEAFF
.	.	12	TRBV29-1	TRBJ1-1	TGCAGCTCACGGCGAGGGCGGGATGAAGCTTTCTTT	CSSRRGRDEAFF
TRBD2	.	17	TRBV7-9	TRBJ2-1	TGTGCCAGCAGCCCGGGACTAGCGGGAGCCTCCTACAATGAGCAGTTCTTC	CASSPGLAGASYNEQFF
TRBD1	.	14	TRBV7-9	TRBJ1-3	TGTGCCAGCAGCGACAGGACAGGGGCAAACACCATATATTTT	CASSDRTGANTIYF
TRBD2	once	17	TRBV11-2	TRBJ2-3	TGTGCCAGCAGCCCGAGACTAGCGGGGCAGGTCACAGATACGCAGTATTTT	CASSPRLAGQVTDTQYF
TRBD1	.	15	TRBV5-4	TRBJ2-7	TGTGCCAGCAGTTATCCGGACAGGGTGGCCTACGAGCAGTACTTC	CASSYPDRVAYEQYF
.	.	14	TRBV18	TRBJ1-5	TGTGCCAGCTCACCACTCCAGGGAAATCAGCCCCAGCATTTT	CASSPLQGNQPQHF
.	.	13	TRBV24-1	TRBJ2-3	TGTGCCACCAGTGATCCCGGAGTGAATACGCAGTATTTT	CATSDPGVNTQYF
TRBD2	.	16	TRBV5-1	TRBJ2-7	TGCGCCAGCAGCTTGGGTTGGACTAGCGTCTCCTACGAGCAGTACTTC	CASSLGWTSVSYEQYF
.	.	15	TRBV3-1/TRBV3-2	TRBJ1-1	TGTGCCAGCAGCCAAGATACAGGGTCCCGGTCTAAAGCTTTCTTT	CASSQDTGSRSKAFF
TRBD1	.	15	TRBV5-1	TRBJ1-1	TGCGCCAGCAGCGACAGGGGGGGTCGTGGCACTGAAGCTTTCTTT	CASSDRGGRGTEAFF
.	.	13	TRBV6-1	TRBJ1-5	TGTGCCAGCAGTGATCGGGTGAATCAGCCCCAGCATTTT	CASSDRVNQPQHF
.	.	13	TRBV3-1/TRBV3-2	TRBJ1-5	TGTGCCAGCAGCCAAGTCGGGGATCAGCCCCAGCATTTT	CASSQVGDQPQHF
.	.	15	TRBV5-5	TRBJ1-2	TGTGCCAGCAGCTTGAGAAGCGAGACTAACTATGGCTACACCTTC	CASSLRSETNYGYTF
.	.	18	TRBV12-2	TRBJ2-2	TGTGCAAGTCGCTTAGTATGGGCTCAGGGTTTGGACACCGGGGAGCTGTTTTTT	CASRLVWAQGLDTGELFF
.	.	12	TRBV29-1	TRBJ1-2	TGCAGCGTCAGGGACACGGACTATGGCTACACCTTC	CSVRDTDYGYTF
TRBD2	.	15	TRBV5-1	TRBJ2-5	TGCGCCAGCAGCTTGGGGACTAGCGGGGAAGAGACCCAGTACTTC	CASSLGTSGEETQYF
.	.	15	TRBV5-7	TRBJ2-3	TGTGCCAGCAGCTTAAGGGGCCCACGAACTGGTACGCAGTATTTT	CASSLRGPRTGTQYF
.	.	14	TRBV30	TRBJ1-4	TGTGCCTGGGCCAAGACAGACTTTAATGAAAAACTGTTTTTT	CAWAKTDFNEKLFF
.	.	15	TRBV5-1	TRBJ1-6	TGCGCCAGCAGCTTAAGTGCGAGTCTTAATTCACCCCTCCACTTT	CASSLSASLNSPLHF
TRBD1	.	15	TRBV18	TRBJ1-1	TGTGCCAGCTCACCATTGGACAGGGTGGGCACTGAAGCTTTCTTT	CASSPLDRVGTEAFF
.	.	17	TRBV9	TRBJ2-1	TGTGCCAGCAGCGTAGCTGCGGGTGCCGCCTCCTACAATGAGCAGTTCTTC	CASSVAAGAASYNEQFF
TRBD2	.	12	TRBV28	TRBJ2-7	TGTGCCAGCAGTTTATCAAAGCGGGGGCAGTACTTC	CASSLSKRGQYF
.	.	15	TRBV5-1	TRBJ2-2	TGCGCCAGCGGAGGACAGGGACTAAGTGCCGGGGAGCTGTTTTTT	CASGGQGLSAGELFF
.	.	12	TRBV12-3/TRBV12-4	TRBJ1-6	TGTGCCAGCAGCCCACTTACTTCACCCCTCCACTTT	CASSPLTSPLHF
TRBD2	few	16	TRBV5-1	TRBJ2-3	TGCGCCAGCAGCTTCACTAGCGGGGGTCACACAGATACGCAGTATTTT	CASSFTSGGHTDTQYF
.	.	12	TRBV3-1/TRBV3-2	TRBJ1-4	TGTGCCAGTTCTAGGGGGGGTGAAAAACTGTTTTTT	CASSRGGEKLFF
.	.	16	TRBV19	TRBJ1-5	TGTGCCAGTATCGATCCGGGGGAGACGAGCAATCAGCCCCAGCATTTT	CASIDPGETSNQPQHF
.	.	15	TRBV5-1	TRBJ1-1	TGCGCCAGCAGCTTAGGGGGTCTAATGAACACTGAAGCTTTCTTT	CASSLGGLMNTEAFF
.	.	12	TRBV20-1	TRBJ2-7	TGCAGTGCTAGTCCCGGAGCCTACGAGCAGTACTTC	CSASPGAYEQYF
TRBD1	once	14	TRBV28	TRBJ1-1	TGTGCCAGCAGTACACAGGGGGCGGACACTGAAGCTTTCTTT	CASSTQGADTEAFF
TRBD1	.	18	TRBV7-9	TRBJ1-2	TGTGCCAGCAGCCCCGATCCGGGACAGGGAGGTTTATACTATGGCTACACCTTC	CASSPDPGQGGLYYGYTF